This passage covers 13 T cell receptor beta chains from one sample sequenced in a study of tumor-infiltrating lymphocytes in primary liver carcinoma. Both RNA and DNA were isolated together from roughly 20-30 mg of bulk tissue that had not been sorted. Priming with a constant-region primer yielded TCR beta cDNA from approximately 500 ng total RNA. Researchers made the TCR beta libraries by running three nested multiplex PCR rounds with slightly modified ARM-PCR. For approximately 11 cycles apiece, the opening two PCR rounds ran with TRBV1-TRBV30 forward primers and a C-beta reverse primer. Each CDR3 protein gets one entry after TCRdb re-called the multiplex PCR reads with MiXCR. The sample records some 110,000 distinct CDR3 sequences, 55% to 75% being singletons. Sequencing was carried out using liver tumor tissue from sampling region 3. The subset denotes: tumor region T3, left-lateral pole. These receptors were taken from a woman aged 60 to 75 with primary liver carcinoma and hepatitis B virus infection.

This clonotype was seen at least ten times. V and J are TRBV5-1 and TRBJ1-1, with 7 positions matching TRBD1. Germline values: CDR1 SGHRS, CDR2 YFSETQ. The length of the CDR3 is 14 residues. J was trimmed by 0 bases and V by 5 bases; bases with no gene match: 4. This CDR3 is CASREGAVNTEAFF. CDR3 DNA: TGCGCCAGCAGAGAGGGGGCGGTGAACACTGAAGCTTTCTTT.

This clonotype was observed a handful of times. A clone one base away is much larger, so this may be a read error. This rearrangement joins TRBV6-2 or TRBV6-3 to TRBJ2-7, with a tentative D call TRBD2 (5 bases). CDR1 and CDR2 from the germline V gene are MNHEY and SVGEGT. CDR3 size: 14 residues. V lost 7 bases and J 3 bases, leaving 16 bases between the germline ends. The CDR3 protein is CASTEKAVFYEQYF. For the CDR3, the DNA is TGTGCCAGCACGGAAAAAGCGGTATTCTACGAGCAGTACTTC.

A note on this clonotype: With a much larger clone just one base away, this may be a read error. The genes are TRBV20-1 and TRBJ2-5, with 10 bases matching TRBD2. The CDR3 is 17 residues long. The germline V gene encodes CDR1 DFQATT and CDR2 SNEGSKA (reference sequence). CDR3 bases: TGCAGTGTTAGAGAATCTGCTAGCGGGAGTATTATTGAGACCCAGTACTTC. Protein product: CSVRESASGSIIETQYF.

This clonotype occurred once. One end of the junction is discordant with germline, which a read error may explain. The rearrangement links TRBV10-3 to TRBJ2-3, with D possibly being TRBD2 (6 bases). Germline-derived CDR1 and CDR2 are ENHRY and SYGVKD. There are 15 residues in the CDR3. The CDR3 loop reads CAISERGRREYTQYF. CDR3 DNA sequence: TGTGCCATCAGCGAAAGGGGCAGGAGGGAGTATACACAGTATTTT.

This clonotype was counted ten times or more. The gene calls are TRBV29-1 and TRBJ2-2; the match to TRBD1 covers 12 bases. The junction had 3 bases not matched to a gene; V was cut back by 6 bases and J by 7 bases. CDR3 length: 13 residues. Germline CDR1 reads SQVTM; CDR2 reads ANQGSEA. In nucleotides, the CDR3 is TGCAGCGTGGGACAGGGGGCGAACGGGGAGCTGTTTTTT. Its protein product is CSVGQGANGELFF.

This rearrangement joins TRBV11-1 to TRBJ1-1; D call uncertain. Trimming pared 11 bases from V and 3 bases from J, leaving 28 bases between. This CDR3 is 17 amino acids long. Germline-derived CDR1 and CDR2 are SGHAT and FQDESV (reference sequence). Written as DNA, the CDR3 is TGTGCCGGTAGATTAGCGTCGGGCGTCCCCGGGGACACTGAAGCTTTCTTT. This gives the protein CAGRLASGVPGDTEAFF. Filled out from reference TRBV11-1 and TRBJ1-1, the complete variable domain reads EAEVAQSPRYKITEKSQAVAFWCDPISGHATLYWYRQILGQGPELLVQFQDESVVDDSQLPKDRFSAERLKGVDSTLKIQPAELGDSAMYLCAGRLASGVPGDTEAFFGQGTRLTVV.

The table lists this clonotype with a few counts. This chain joins TRBV5-4 and TRBJ2-7; perhaps D is TRBD1 or TRBD2 (7 bases each). Germline V CDR1 and CDR2: SGHNT, YYREEE (reference sequence). The ends were cut back, 9 bases at V and 2 bases at J, with 18 bases in the middle. This CDR3 contains 14 residues. CDR3 amino acids: CANRAGDSTYEQYF. For the CDR3, the DNA is TGTGCCAACAGGGCGGGGGACAGTACCTACGAGCAGTACTTC.

Details on this clonotype: Sequence at one end of the junction differs from germline and may be a read error. V gene TRBV29-1 combines with J gene TRBJ2-7, with 11 bases matching TRBD2. Germline V gene data show CDR1 as SQVTM and CDR2 as ANQGSEA. This CDR3 is built from 13 residues. The CDR3 coding sequence is TGCAGCGCTGGGACTAGCGGACCGCACGAGCAATACTTC. This sequence encodes CSAGTSGPHEQYF.

This clonotype has ten or more counts. The rearrangement uses TRBV5-6 and TRBJ2-3; maybe TRBD2 (5 bases). The CDR3 sequence is 14 residues long. The germline gives CDR1 SGHDT, CDR2 YYEEEE. V gave up 1 base and J gave up 4 bases, with 10 bases separating them. This chain's CDR3 is CASSLIGVADTQYF. The CDR3, as DNA: TGTGCCAGCAGCTTGATCGGGGTAGCAGATACGCAGTATTTT.

This clonotype was recorded at least ten times. This rearrangement joins TRBV4-2 to TRBJ2-1; D gene uncertain. The CDR3 is 13 amino acids. The ends were cut back, 0 bases at V and 8 bases at J, with 8 bases in the middle. Germline CDR1 and CDR2: LGHNA and YNFKEQ. In DNA form, the CDR3 reads TGTGCCAGCAGCCAAGACCCATTGTATGAGCAGTTCTTC. It yields the protein CASSQDPLYEQFF.

Judged by abundance, this clonotype is medium-sized. The chain uses TRBV12-3 or TRBV12-4 and TRBJ2-7; TRBD1 agrees at 10 bases. The CDR3 totals 13 residues. The V gene end was trimmed by 4 bases and the J gene end by 9 bases; junction bases not matched to a gene: 6. Written as DNA, the CDR3 is TGTGCCAGCAGTTCGTCAGGGGACAGGGGGCAGTACTTC. It yields the protein CASSSSGDRGQYF.

This clonotype was seen repeatedly, ten times or more. V usage is TRBV12-3 or TRBV12-4 and J usage is TRBJ2-7, with 8 bases matching TRBD1. CDR3 length equals 14 residues. Trimming took 3 bases from V and 6 from J; bases not matched to a gene: 7. This CDR3 is CASSLRQGMPEQYF. The CDR3 nucleotides read TGTGCCAGCAGTTTGAGACAGGGGATGCCCGAGCAGTACTTC.

This clonotype was counted ten times or more. The chain employs TRBV6-6 and TRBJ2-1; D gene uncertain. The V end was cut by 0 bases, the J end by 15 bases, with 12 bases between. The CDR3 has 12 residues. Germline V lookup: CDR1 MNHNY, CDR2 SVGAGI (reference sequence). CDR3 in amino acids: CASSYSQEGRFF. The CDR3 nucleotides are TGTGCCAGCAGTTACTCGCAGGAAGGCAGGTTCTTC.